Presented here are 20 T cell receptor beta chains from one specimen sequenced in a study of regulatory T cells in long-lasting Graves disease. Stated time point: newly diagnosed GD, antithyroid drugs for less than 3 months. From PBMCs, RNA was extracted and then used to make the TCR library. To make TCR beta libraries, researchers used iRepertoire HTBI primers and Arm-PCR of CDR3 regions. One entry per CDR3 protein results from TCRdb running MiXCR on the multiplex PCR reads. The table includes roughly 500,000 distinct CDR3 sequences, around an eighth detected once. This same sample was also taken into another study, of T cells in Graves' hyperthyroidism and ophthalmopathy.

The sample consisted of peripheral blood mononuclear cells (PBMCs), taken at new diagnosis, from a patient treated with antithyroid drugs. The source of these receptors is a man aged 25 to 40 with Graves disease.

This clonotype has ten or more counts. This chain links TRBV11-3 with TRBJ2-5, with 11 bases identical to TRBD2. Germline CDR1 reads SGHNT; CDR2 reads YENEEA. Unmatched junction bases numbered 7, after V lost 5 bases and J lost 5 bases. This CDR3 is 15 amino acids long. CDR3 region: CASSKNSGRAETQYF. The DNA for the CDR3 is TGTGCCAGCAGCAAGAATAGCGGGAGGGCGGAGACCCAGTACTTC. The full variable domain, its missing parts supplied by reference TRBV11-3 and TRBJ2-5, is EAGVVQSPRYKIIEKKQPVAFWCNPISGHNTLYWYLQNLGQGPELLIRYENEEAVDDSQLPKDRFSAERLKGVDSTLKIQPAELGDSAVYLCASSKNSGRAETQYFGPGTRLLVL.

This clonotype was recorded many times. V usage is TRBV12-3 or TRBV12-4 and J usage is TRBJ2-5; 8 nucleotides agree with TRBD1. CDR3 length: 13 residues. V was pared by 7 bases and J by 3 bases, with 4 bases of the junction left unmatched. The CDR3 DNA is TGTGCCAGCACCCCACAGGGGGAAGAGACCCAGTACTTC. It yields the protein CASTPQGEETQYF.

V and J are TRBV6-4 and TRBJ2-2; 8 nucleotides match TRBD2. With V trimmed by 5 bases and J by 2 bases, 4 bases remained unmatched. CDR1 is MRHNA and CDR2 is SNTAGT in the germline V gene. CDR3 length: 15 residues. The CDR3 region is CASSYSGANTGELFF. CDR3 in DNA: TGTGCCAGCAGTTATAGCGGGGCTAACACCGGGGAGCTGTTTTTT.

V and J are TRBV7-2 and TRBJ2-5; the match to TRBD1 covers 9 bases. V gave up 1 base and J gave up 1 base; unmatched junction bases: 4. The CDR3 length is 16 residues. Germline V gives CDR1 SGHTA, CDR2 FQGNSA. Written as DNA, the CDR3 is TGTGCCAGCAGCTTAGAAGGGACAGGGCCCCAAGAGACCCAGTACTTC. This encodes CASSLEGTGPQETQYF.

In regard to this clonotype: Given a much more abundant clone one base away, this may be a read error. J is TRBJ2-1 and V is TRBV29-1; D gene ambiguous. V lost 6 bases to trimming and J lost 10 bases, with 22 bases between them. This CDR3 region has 14 residues. From germline, CDR1 is SQVTM and CDR2 ANQGSEA. The CDR3 loop reads CSVELPDVAYEQFF. The CDR3 coding sequence is TGCAGCGTCGAACTCCCGGACGTAGCCTACGAGCAGTTCTTC.

This clonotype was recorded at least ten times. The chain combines TRBV2 with TRBJ2-7, with D unclear. Germline lookup yields CDR1 SNHLY and CDR2 FYNNEI. The CDR3 is 11 amino acids. The V end lost 6 bases, the J end lost 2 bases, and 5 bases lay between the germline ends. CDR3 loop: CASSDTYEQYF. CDR3 in DNA: TGTGCCAGCAGCGACACCTACGAGCAGTACTTC.

This clonotype has just a few counts. The gene calls are TRBV19 and TRBJ2-1; 7 bases line up with TRBD2. Germline V gives CDR1 LNHDA, CDR2 SQIVND (reference sequence). The CDR3 extends over 15 amino acids. The V segment lost 8 bases and the J segment 0 bases; nucleotides outside the gene matches: 7. The CDR3 reads CASQDGGSSYNEQFF. The CDR3 DNA reads TGTGCCAGTCAAGACGGGGGGAGCTCCTACAATGAGCAGTTCTTC.

CDR3 region: CASSLRQGPLHF. The CDR3 coding sequence is TGTGCCAGCAGTTTACGGCAGGGGCCCCTCCACTTT. This chain links TRBV27 with TRBJ1-6, with D perhaps matching TRBD1 (6 bases). Trimming pared 2 bases from V and 13 bases from J, leaving 9 bases between. This CDR3 spans 12 amino acids. Looked up from germline, CDR1 is MNHEY and CDR2 is SMNVEV (reference sequence).

The gene calls are TRBV7-9 and TRBJ2-5; maybe TRBD2 (5 bases). CDR1 and CDR2 from the germline V gene are SEHNR and FQNEAQ (reference sequence). Trimming stripped 5 bases from V and 3 bases from J, with 10 bases between. The CDR3 length is 13 residues. CDR3: CASSIGLEETQYF. Here the CDR3 DNA reads TGTGCCAGCAGCATCGGACTGGAAGAGACCCAGTACTTC.

The chain combines TRBV20-1 with TRBJ2-1; tentatively, D is TRBD2 (6 bases). The CDR3 has 11 residues. CDR1 and CDR2 from the germline V gene are DFQATT and SNEGSKA (reference sequence). CDR3 residues: CGTSPGDRQFF. The CDR3 DNA reads as TGCGGCACCTCCCCGGGAGACCGGCAGTTCTTC.

At least ten counts were recorded for this clonotype. The chain combines TRBV6-1 with TRBJ1-6; D remains unclear. V lost 11 bases, J lost 9 bases, and 20 bases lay in between. The length of the CDR3 is 14 residues. From germline, CDR1 is MNHNS and CDR2 SASEGT. CDR3 nucleotide sequence: TGTGCCGCCAAGAACCGACCCCCCGGTTCACCCCTCCACTTT. Amino acid sequence: CAAKNRPPGSPLHF.

This clonotype was observed at least ten times. The rearrangement joins TRBV5-1 to TRBJ2-3; D gene ambiguous. This CDR3 contains 14 residues. Trimming took 0 bases from V and 2 from J, leaving 7 bases between them. Germline CDR1 SGHRS, CDR2 YFSETQ. CDR3 protein: CASSLVQNTDTQYF. The CDR3 nucleotides are TGCGCCAGCAGCTTGGTACAGAACACAGATACGCAGTATTTT.

In its sample, this clonotype was seen many times. This chain connects TRBV3-1 to TRBJ2-7, with 11 bases fitting TRBD2. Trimming at V came to 10 bases and at J to 3 bases, leaving 2 bases not matched to a gene. CDR1 and CDR2 from the germline V gene are LGHDT and YNNKEL (reference sequence). This CDR3 region has 12 residues. CDR3 sequence (DNA): TGTGCCACCGGGACTAGCGGCTACGAGCAGTACTTC. Amino acid sequence: CATGTSGYEQYF.

As concerns this clonotype: This likely stems from a read error, as it lies one base from a far larger clone. The chain recombines TRBV7-8 with TRBJ2-3, with D possibly being TRBD2 (5 bases). The CDR3 extends over 11 amino acids. CDR1 and CDR2 (germline): SGHVS, FQNEAQ. CDR3: CASSLAGEQSF. The CDR3 DNA reads TGTGCCAGCAGCTTAGCGGGAGAGCAGTCCTTC.

This clonotype was picked up a small number of times. The CDR3 nucleotides are TGTGCCAGCAGGTGGACAGGGGATTATGGCTACACCTTC. Amino acids: CASRWTGDYGYTF. The chain couples TRBV5-4 to TRBJ1-2, with TRBD1 matching 9 bases. CDR1 SGHNT and CDR2 YYREEE come from the germline V gene (reference sequence). The ends lost 5 bases at V and 5 bases at J; junction bases unmatched: 4. CDR3 length: 13 amino acids.

The chain joins TRBV6-2 or TRBV6-3 to TRBJ2-5, with no clear D. Trimming pared 5 bases from V and 1 base from J, leaving 17 bases between. The CDR3 length is 16 residues. CDR1 MNHEY and CDR2 SVGEGT come from the germline V gene. The DNA of the CDR3 is TGTGCCAGCAGTGAAGGGCAAACACTGGTCCAAGAGACCCAGTACTTC. This gives the protein CASSEGQTLVQETQYF.

This clonotype has only a few counts. The chain combines TRBV9 with TRBJ2-7, with D unresolved. Germline CDR1 is SGDLS and CDR2 is YYNGEE. V dropped 0 bases and J dropped 3 bases, with 13 bases sitting between them. This CDR3 comprises 15 residues. The CDR3 is CASSVADAANYEQYF. CDR3 in DNA: TGTGCCAGCAGCGTAGCTGACGCGGCAAACTACGAGCAGTACTTC.

V usage is TRBV24-1 and J usage is TRBJ1-2, with a weak D call TRBD1 (5 bases). This CDR3 has 13 amino acids. Trimming removed 4 bases from V and 2 bases from J, with 7 bases in between. The germline V gene has CDR1 KGHDR and CDR2 SFDVKD. The CDR3 here is CATSERGNYGYTF. In nucleotides, the CDR3 is TGTGCCACCAGTGAGAGGGGAAACTATGGCTACACCTTC.

This clonotype was recorded a few times. The CDR3 nucleotides read TGTGCCAGTAGTATGCTAGCGGGATACCCCGGCGAGCAGTACTTC. Translating gives CASSMLAGYPGEQYF. The J gene is TRBJ2-7, the V gene TRBV19, with TRBD2 matching 9 bases. After removal of 3 bases from V and 6 bases from J, the junction contained 9 bases not matched to a gene. CDR1 is LNHDA and CDR2 is SQIVND in the germline V gene (reference sequence). CDR3 size: 15 residues. Full variable domain (outside the CDR3, taken from reference TRBV19 and TRBJ2-7): DGGITQSPKYLFRKEGQNVTLSCEQNLNHDAMYWYRQDPGQGLRLIYYSQIVNDFQKGDIAEGYSVSREKKESFPLTVTSAQKNPTAFYLCASSMLAGYPGEQYFGPGTRLTVT.

In its sample, this clonotype was seen many times. This rearrangement joins TRBV29-1 to TRBJ2-5; 11 bases fit TRBD2. CDR1 and CDR2 from the germline V gene are SQVTM and ANQGSEA. The CDR3 is 14 residues long. Unmatched junction bases numbered 5, after V lost 3 bases and J lost 5 bases. The CDR3 reads CSVDGASGRETQYF. In DNA form, the CDR3 reads TGCAGCGTTGATGGGGCTAGCGGGAGGGAGACCCAGTACTTC.